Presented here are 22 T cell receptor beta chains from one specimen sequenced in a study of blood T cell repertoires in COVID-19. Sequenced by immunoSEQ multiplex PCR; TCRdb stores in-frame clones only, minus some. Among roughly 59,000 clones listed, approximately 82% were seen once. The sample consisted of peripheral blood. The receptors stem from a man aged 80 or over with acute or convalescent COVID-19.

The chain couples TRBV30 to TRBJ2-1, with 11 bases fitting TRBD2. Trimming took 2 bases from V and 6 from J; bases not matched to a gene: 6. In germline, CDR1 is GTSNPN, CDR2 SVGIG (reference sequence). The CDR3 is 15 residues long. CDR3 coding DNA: TGTGCCTGGAGTTATGGAACTAGCGGGGGCAATGAGCAGTTCTTC. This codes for CAWSYGTSGGNEQFF.

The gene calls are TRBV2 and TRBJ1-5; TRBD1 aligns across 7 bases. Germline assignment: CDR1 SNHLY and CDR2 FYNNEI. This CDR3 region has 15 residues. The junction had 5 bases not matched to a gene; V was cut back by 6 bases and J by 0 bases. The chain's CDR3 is CASSNGQVSNQPQHF. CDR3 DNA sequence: TGTGCCAGCAGCAACGGACAGGTTAGCAATCAGCCCCAGCATTTT. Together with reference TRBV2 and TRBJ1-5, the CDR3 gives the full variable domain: EPEVTQTPSHQVTQMGQEVILRCVPISNHLYFYWYRQILGQKVEFLVSFYNNEISEKSEIFDDQFSVERPDGSNFTLKIRSTKLEDSAMYFCASSNGQVSNQPQHFGDGTRLSIL.

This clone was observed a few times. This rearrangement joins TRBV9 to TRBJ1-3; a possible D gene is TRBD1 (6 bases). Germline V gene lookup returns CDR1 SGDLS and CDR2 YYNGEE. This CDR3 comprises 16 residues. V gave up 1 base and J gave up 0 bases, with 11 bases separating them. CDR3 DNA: TGTGCCAGCAGCGTAACTCAGGGGAACTCTGGAAACACCATATATTTT. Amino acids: CASSVTQGNSGNTIYF.

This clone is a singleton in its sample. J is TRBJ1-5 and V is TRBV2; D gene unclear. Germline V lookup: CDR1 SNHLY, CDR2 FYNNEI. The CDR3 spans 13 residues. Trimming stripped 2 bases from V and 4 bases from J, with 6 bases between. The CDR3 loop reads CASSENMNQPQHF. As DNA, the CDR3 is TGTGCCAGCAGTGAAAACATGAATCAGCCCCAGCATTTT.

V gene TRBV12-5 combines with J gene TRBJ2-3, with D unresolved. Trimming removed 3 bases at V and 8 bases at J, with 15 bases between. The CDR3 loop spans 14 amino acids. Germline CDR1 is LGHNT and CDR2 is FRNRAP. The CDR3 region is CASGLAPKQPTQYF. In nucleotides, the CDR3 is TGTGCTAGTGGTTTAGCCCCGAAGCAACCTACGCAGTATTTT.

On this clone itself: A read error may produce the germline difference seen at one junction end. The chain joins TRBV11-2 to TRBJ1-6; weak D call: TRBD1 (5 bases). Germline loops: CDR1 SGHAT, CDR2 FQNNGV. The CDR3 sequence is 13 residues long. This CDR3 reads CASTDQRGSPLHF. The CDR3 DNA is TGTGCGAGCACGGACCAAAGGGGTTCACCCCTCCACTTT.

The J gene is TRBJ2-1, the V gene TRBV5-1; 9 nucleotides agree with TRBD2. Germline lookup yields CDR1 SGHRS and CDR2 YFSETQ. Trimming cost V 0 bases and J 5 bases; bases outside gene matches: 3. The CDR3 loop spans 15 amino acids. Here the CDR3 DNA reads TGCGCCAGCAGCTTGGGGACTAGCGCCGACAATGAGCAGTTCTTC. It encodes CASSLGTSADNEQFF.

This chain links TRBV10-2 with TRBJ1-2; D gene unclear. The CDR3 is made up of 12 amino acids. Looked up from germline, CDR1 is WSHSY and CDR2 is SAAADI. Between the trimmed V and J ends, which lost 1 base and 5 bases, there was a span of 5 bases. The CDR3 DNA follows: TGCGCCAGCAGTGAGTTCGGGTATGGCTACACCTTC. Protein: CASSEFGYGYTF.

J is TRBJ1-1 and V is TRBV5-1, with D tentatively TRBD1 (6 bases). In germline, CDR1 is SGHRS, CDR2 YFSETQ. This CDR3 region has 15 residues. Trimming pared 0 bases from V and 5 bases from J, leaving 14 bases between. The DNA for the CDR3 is TGCGCCAGCAGCTTGGAGTGGCAGGGGTTGACTGAAGCTTTCTTT. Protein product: CASSLEWQGLTEAFF.

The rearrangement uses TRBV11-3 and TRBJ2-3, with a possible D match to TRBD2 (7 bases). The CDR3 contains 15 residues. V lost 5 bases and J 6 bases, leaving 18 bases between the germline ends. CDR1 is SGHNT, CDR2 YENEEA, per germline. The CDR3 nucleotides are TGTGCCAGCAGCCCGCGGGGGCAGGGGAGGGATACGCAGTATTTT. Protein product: CASSPRGQGRDTQYF.

The CDR3 DNA is TGTGCCAGCAGCTTATTAGGGGGCACCTACAATGAGCAGTTCTTC. Translated: CASSLLGGTYNEQFF. The gene calls are TRBV7-2 and TRBJ2-1; the match to TRBD1 covers 7 bases. Germline V gives CDR1 SGHTA, CDR2 FQGNSA. This CDR3 comprises 15 residues. V was pared by 2 bases and J by 2 bases, with 3 bases of the junction left unmatched. Full variable domain (outside the CDR3, taken from reference TRBV7-2 and TRBJ2-1): GAGVSQSPSNKVTEKGKDVELRCDPISGHTALYWYRQSLGQGLEFLIYFQGNSAPDKSGLPSDRFSAERTGGSVSTLTIQRTQQEDSAVYLCASSLLGGTYNEQFFGPGTRLTVL.

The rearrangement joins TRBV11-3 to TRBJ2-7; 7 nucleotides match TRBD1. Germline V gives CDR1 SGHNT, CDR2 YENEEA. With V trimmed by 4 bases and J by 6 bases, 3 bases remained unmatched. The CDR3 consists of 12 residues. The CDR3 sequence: CASSSDRSEQYF. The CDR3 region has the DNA TGTGCCAGCAGCTCGGACAGGAGCGAGCAGTACTTC.

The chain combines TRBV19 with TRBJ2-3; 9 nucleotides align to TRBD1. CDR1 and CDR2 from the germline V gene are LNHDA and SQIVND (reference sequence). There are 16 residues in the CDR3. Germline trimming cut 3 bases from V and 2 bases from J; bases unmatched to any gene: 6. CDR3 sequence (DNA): TGTGCCAGTAGTATGGCCGGGACAGGGATCACAGATACGCAGTATTTT. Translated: CASSMAGTGITDTQYF.

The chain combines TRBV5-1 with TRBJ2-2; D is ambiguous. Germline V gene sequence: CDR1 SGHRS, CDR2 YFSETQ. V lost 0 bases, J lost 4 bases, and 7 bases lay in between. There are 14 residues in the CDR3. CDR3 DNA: TGCGCCAGCAGCTTGGAAACACCCACCGGGGAGCTGTTTTTT. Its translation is CASSLETPTGELFF.

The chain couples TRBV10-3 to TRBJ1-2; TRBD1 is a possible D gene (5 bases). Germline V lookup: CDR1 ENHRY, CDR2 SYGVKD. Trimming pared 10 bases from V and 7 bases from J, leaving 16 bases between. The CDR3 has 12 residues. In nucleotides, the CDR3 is TGTGCCACCTCTTCGGGGGGTGGTGGCTACACCTTC. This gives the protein CATSSGGGGYTF.

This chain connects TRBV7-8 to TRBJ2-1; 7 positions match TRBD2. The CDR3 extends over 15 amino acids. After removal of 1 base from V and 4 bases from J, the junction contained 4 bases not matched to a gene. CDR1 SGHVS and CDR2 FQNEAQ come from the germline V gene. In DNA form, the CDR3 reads TGTGCCAGCAGCTTAGATCTAGCGGAATACAATGAGCAGTTCTTC. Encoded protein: CASSLDLAEYNEQFF.

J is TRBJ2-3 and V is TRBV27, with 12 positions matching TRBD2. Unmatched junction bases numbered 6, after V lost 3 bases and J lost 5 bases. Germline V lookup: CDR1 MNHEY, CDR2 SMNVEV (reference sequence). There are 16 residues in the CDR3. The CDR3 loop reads CASSLLAGGPIDTQYF. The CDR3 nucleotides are TGTGCCAGCAGTTTGCTAGCGGGAGGGCCGATAGATACGCAGTATTTT.

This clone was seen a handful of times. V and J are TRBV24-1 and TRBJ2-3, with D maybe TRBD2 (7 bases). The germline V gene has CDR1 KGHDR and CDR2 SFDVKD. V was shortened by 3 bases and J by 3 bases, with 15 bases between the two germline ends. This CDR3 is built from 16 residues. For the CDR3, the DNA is TGTGCCACCAGTGATCCAGGGCGGGGGACAACAGATACGCAGTATTTT. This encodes CATSDPGRGTTDTQYF.

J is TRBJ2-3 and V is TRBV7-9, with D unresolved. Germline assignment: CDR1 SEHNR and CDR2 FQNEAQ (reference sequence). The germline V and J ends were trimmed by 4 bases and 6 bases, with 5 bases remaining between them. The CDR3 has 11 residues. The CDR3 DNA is TGTGCCAGCAGCTATAGCGATACGCAGTATTTT. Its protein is CASSYSDTQYF.

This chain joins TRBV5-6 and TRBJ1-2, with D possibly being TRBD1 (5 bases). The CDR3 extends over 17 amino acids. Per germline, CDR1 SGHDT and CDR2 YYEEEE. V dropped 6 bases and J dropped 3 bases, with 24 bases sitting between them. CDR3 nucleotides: TGTGCCAGCACCATGATCCCACCCTCAGACAGCGACTATGGCTACACCTTC. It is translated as CASTMIPPSDSDYGYTF.

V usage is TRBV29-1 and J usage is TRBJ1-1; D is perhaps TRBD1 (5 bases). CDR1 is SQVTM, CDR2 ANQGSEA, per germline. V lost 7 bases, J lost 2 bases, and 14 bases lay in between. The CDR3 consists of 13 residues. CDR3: CSAAQARNTEAFF. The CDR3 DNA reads TGCAGCGCTGCACAGGCTCGCAACACTGAAGCTTTCTTT.

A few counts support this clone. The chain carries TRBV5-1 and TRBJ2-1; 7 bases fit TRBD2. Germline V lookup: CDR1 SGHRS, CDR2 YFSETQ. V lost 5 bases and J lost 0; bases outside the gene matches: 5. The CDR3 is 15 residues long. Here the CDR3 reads CASSVAGSSYNEQFF. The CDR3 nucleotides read TGCGCCAGCAGTGTAGCGGGTTCCTCCTACAATGAGCAGTTCTTC.